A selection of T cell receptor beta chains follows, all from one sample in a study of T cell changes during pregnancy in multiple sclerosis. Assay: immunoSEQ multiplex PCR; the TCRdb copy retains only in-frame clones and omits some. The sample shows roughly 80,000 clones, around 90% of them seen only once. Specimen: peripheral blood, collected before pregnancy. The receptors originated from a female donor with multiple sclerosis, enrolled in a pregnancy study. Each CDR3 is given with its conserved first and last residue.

CDR3 protein: CAWSVQGRRQFF
V gene: TRBV30

CDR3 protein: CASSPEAREVGETQYF
V gene: TRBV5-1

CDR3 protein: CASNVRTGGDEQFF
V gene: TRBV7-9

CDR3 protein: CSVGAGLPNTEAFF
V gene: TRBV29-1

CDR3 protein: CATSRDRGGVYEQYF
V gene: TRBV15

CDR3 protein: CASTPWGGDNTEAFF
V gene: TRBV6-5

CDR3 protein: CASSPGVETQYF
V gene: TRBV7-6

CDR3 protein: CASSSRTATLTDTQYF
V gene: TRBV7-8

CDR3 protein: CASSLARGLYNEQFF
V gene: TRBV7-2

CDR3 protein: CASSSRTGANTEAFF
V gene: TRBV5-1

CDR3 protein: CATSRDPGTPQPQHF
V gene: TRBV15

CDR3 protein: CASRTGQRVQYF
V gene: TRBV28

CDR3 protein: CSVEDGAANYGYTF
V gene: TRBV29-1

CDR3 protein: CASSGPGDAETQYF
V gene: TRBV25-1

CDR3 protein: CASSLIDRNTQYF
V gene: TRBV27

CDR3 protein: CASSITGGTYNEQFF
V gene: TRBV28

CDR3 protein: CASSPRVGGTEAFF
V gene: TRBV27

CDR3 protein: CASSQGGVGVEQFF
V gene: TRBV4-2

CDR3 protein: CASQPTGVYEQYF
V gene: TRBV7-2

CDR3 protein: CASSLVPARGRDKNIQYF
V gene: TRBV5-8

CDR3 protein: CASSLETGSKFF
V gene: TRBV18

CDR3 protein: CATSREGVPFGTDTQYF
V gene: TRBV15

CDR3 protein: CASRTSGTSGKSTDTQYF
V gene: TRBV7-3

CDR3 protein: CASSPRHIYEQYF
V gene: TRBV18

CDR3 protein: CASSVAITSGTSQETQYF
V gene: TRBV9

CDR3 protein: CASSILRAGSAGRVYEQYF
V gene: TRBV19

CDR3 protein: CASSYLGGPYNEQFF
V gene: TRBV27

CDR3 protein: CASSTGTPSADTQYF
V gene: TRBV5-1

CDR3 protein: CASSPTTWAETQYF
V gene: TRBV9

CDR3 protein: CASSATGGSNQPQHF
V gene: TRBV9

CDR3 protein: CASSQGTGLSEAFF
V gene: TRBV14

CDR3 protein: CASSLGVWETQYF
V gene: TRBV28

CDR3 protein: CASSIQGYYTF
V gene: TRBV19

CDR3 protein: CASSLGGLAGSRDEQFF
V gene: TRBV7-9

CDR3 protein: CASSYSGNTIYF
V gene: TRBV19

CDR3 protein: CASSNPPGISYEQYF
V gene: TRBV6-5

CDR3 protein: CASSPRTGYTDTQYF
V gene: TRBV19

CDR3 protein: CASSLVAGDWGDTGELFF
V gene: TRBV7-9

CDR3 protein: CASSLESGRAGNEQFF
V gene: TRBV5-1

CDR3 protein: CASSLIAGGTSYNEQFF
V gene: TRBV11-2

CDR3 protein: CASSHGSAGEQFF
V gene: TRBV4-1

CDR3 protein: CASSMGQLAEQFF
V gene: TRBV19

CDR3 protein: CASSYEGTSVMNEQFF
V gene: TRBV6-5